The entry below describes one T cell receptor beta chain. The antigen remains undetermined. Healthy individuals who donated bone marrow served as the donors. Primers included in the PCR were 60 Vbeta and 13 Jbeta primers. Data came from immunoSEQ multiplex PCR; TCRdb stores just in-frame clones and leaves some out. The sample lists over 150,000 clones; roughly 84% were seen once. Looked up from germline, CDR1 is SGHAT and CDR2 is FQNNGV. The CDR3 has 13 amino acids. V lost 1 base and J lost 2, with 6 bases in between. This specimen comes from a study of cytomegalovirus exposure and HLA in healthy donors. Study as a whole: Ancestry clustering placed roughly 86% of several hundred genotyped donors in the Caucasian-associated cluster.

Findings and caveats of the study: CMV serostatus was the only recorded immune exposure for donors. As a later analysis revealed, the rate of TCR association differed by HLA locus, with DRB1 most and HLA-C fewest.

The chain is built from TRBV11-2 and TRBJ2-7; no clear D gene. The receptor comes from a man younger than 45 in good health and CMV-seropositive. Sequenced sample: PBMCs. This CDR3 reads CASSLGGTYEQYF. The CDR3 coding sequence is TGTGCCAGCAGCTTAGGCGGAACCTACGAGCAGTACTTC.